This T cell receptor beta chain appears in the sequencing data of a study of neurological immune-mediated disorders. General study results and limits: While HTLV-1-associated myelopathy showed the greatest TCR clonal expansion, multiple sclerosis showed the least, falling below healthy controls. Across subjects, expanded clones had no CDR3 amino acid sequences in common, pointing to private repertoires in all groups.

Time point in this sample: longitudinal time-point 2. With 10-nucleotide random UMIs included, cDNA was synthesized by 5'RACE. TCRdb reanalysed the 5' RACE reads using MiXCR and keeps one entry per CDR3 protein. There are about 66,000 distinct CDR3 sequences in the sample; 9.7% occur only once, and approximately 13% lies in the top ten. This clonotype was seen ten or more times. Its antigen is unknown. The clonotype originates from a man aged 30 to 39 in good health. The sequenced material came from PBMCs.

This CDR3 is CASSLAKTSGGTYEQYF. CDR3 bases: TGCGCCAGCAGCTTGGCCAAGACTAGCGGGGGGACCTACGAGCAGTACTTC. The rearrangement links TRBV5-1 to TRBJ2-7; 13 bases match TRBD2. Germline V gene lookup returns CDR1 SGHRS and CDR2 YFSETQ. With 0 bases clipped from V and 2 bases from J, the junction kept 5 bases outside the gene matches. CDR3 size: 17 residues.